This is a list of T cell receptor beta chains from one sample in a study of OX40 agonist ivuxolimab in advanced cancers. Repertoires were generated with immunoSEQ multiplex PCR, while TCRdb's copy carries only in-frame clones and drops some. The sample includes tens of thousands of clones, 88% of them seen just once. The sample in question was CD4+ or CD8+ T cells sorted from blood, obtained in a trial of the OX40 agonist ivuxolimab. The receptors here all came from an adult with an advanced solid tumor such as melanoma, head and neck, liver or kidney cancer. The CDR3 runs from the conserved cysteine through the conserved F or W. D genes are given only for firm matches. Only some rows state a clone size, as once, few, many or a class for expanded clones.

TGTGCCAGCGGACAGGGCAATGAGCAGTTCTTC	CASGQGNEQFF	TRBD1	TRBV11-2	TRBJ2-1	-
TGTGCCAGCAGTCCCTCCCTTCAGGATGCAATCTATGGCTACACCTTC	CASSPSLQDAIYGYTF	-	TRBV27	TRBJ1-2	-
TGTGCCAGCAGCCTAGCGGGAGGGGGGGAGACCCAGTACTTC	CASSLAGGGETQYF	TRBD2	TRBV27	TRBJ2-5	-
TGTGCCAGCAGCGAGGGACCATTAGGGGCCAACGTCCTGACTTTC	CASSEGPLGANVLTF	-	TRBV7-9	TRBJ2-6	-
TGTGCCAGCAGTCGCAACACCGGGGAGCTGTTTTTT	CASSRNTGELFF	-	TRBV6-6	TRBJ2-2	-
TGTGCCACGCTGCGGGACAGCTCCTACAATGAGCAGTTCTTC	CATLRDSSYNEQFF	-	TRBV19	TRBJ2-1	-
TGTGCCAGCAGAAACGGGGGTCCGTATGGCTACACCTTC	CASRNGGPYGYTF	-	TRBV6-6	TRBJ1-2	-
TGCAGCGTTGCCGGACACCCGCTAGCGGGAGGGATCTACGAGCAGTACTTC	CSVAGHPLAGGIYEQYF	TRBD2	TRBV29-1	TRBJ2-7	-
TGTGCCAGCAGCCCCGGGACAGTTTATAGCAATCAGCCCCAGCATTTT	CASSPGTVYSNQPQHF	TRBD1	TRBV5-8	TRBJ1-5	-
TGTGCCAGCTCACGTAGTATTGATCCCCCTTACAATGAGCAGTTCTTC	CASSRSIDPPYNEQFF	-	TRBV18	TRBJ2-1	-
TGCGCCAGCAGCTTGGCAGGGACGGTTTTAACTAATGAAAAACTGTTTTTT	CASSLAGTVLTNEKLFF	-	TRBV5-1	TRBJ1-4	-
TGTGCCAGCAGACAGGGTTCGGAATTAAGTGAAAAACTGTTTTTT	CASRQGSELSEKLFF	-	TRBV6-1	TRBJ1-4	-
TGTGCCAGTTCTGCGAGACTAGCGGGATGGGATGAGCAGTTCTTC	CASSARLAGWDEQFF	TRBD2	TRBV7-3	TRBJ2-1	-
TGTGCCAGCAAGAGGAACAATGAGCAGTTCTTC	CASKRNNEQFF	-	TRBV2	TRBJ2-1	-
TGTGCCAGCAGCTCAGTGGACATGTCCAACATTCAGTACTTC	CASSSVDMSNIQYF	-	TRBV7-2	TRBJ2-4	-
TGTGCTAGCAGCTCCGGACCGGGTTCACCCCTCCACTTT	CASSSGPGSPLHF	-	TRBV7-7	TRBJ1-6	few
TGTGCCAGCAGTTTACCCCTTACAGGGGGAACTGGTGGAAACACCATATATTTT	CASSLPLTGGTGGNTIYF	TRBD1	TRBV28	TRBJ1-3	once
TGTGCCAGCAGCCTAGGGGCAGTGGGCTATGGCTACACCTTC	CASSLGAVGYGYTF	-	TRBV27	TRBJ1-2	once
TGTGCCAGCAGTTTTCCACATCCCCAGGGACAAGAGACCCAGTACTTC	CASSFPHPQGQETQYF	-	TRBV28	TRBJ2-5	-
TGTGCCACCTCCCTAGCGGGGGGCAGGGAGCAGTTCTTC	CATSLAGGREQFF	TRBD2	TRBV18	TRBJ2-1	few
-	CASSVGGGSPLHF	-	TRBV9	TRBJ1-5	-
TGTGCCAGCAGTGTTGGATTGGGGGCTGGCTACAATGAGCAGTTCTTC	CASSVGLGAGYNEQFF	-	TRBV6-1	TRBJ2-1	-
TGTGCCAGCAGCTCAAGGACTAGCGGCAACACCGGGGAGCTGTTTTTT	CASSSRTSGNTGELFF	TRBD2	TRBV7-8	TRBJ2-2	-
TGTGCCAGCAGCCCGGGACAGAACACAGATACGCAGTATTTT	CASSPGQNTDTQYF	TRBD1	TRBV11-2	TRBJ2-3	-
TGTGCCAGCAGTGGCCACACCTTAACAGGGAACACTGAAGCTTTCTTT	CASSGHTLTGNTEAFF	-	TRBV28	TRBJ1-1	-
TGTGCCAGCTCACCGGGACAGTCTACCTACGAGCAGTACTTC	CASSPGQSTYEQYF	TRBD1	TRBV18	TRBJ2-7	-
TGTGCCAGCAGTTTACAGTTCTTGGGACGAGATACGCAGTATTTT	CASSLQFLGRDTQYF	-	TRBV27	TRBJ2-3	-
TGTGCCAGCAGCCAAGCCCCGGGACGAACCCAGGTGCAGTTCTTC	CASSQAPGRTQVQFF	-	TRBV14	TRBJ2-1	-